A selection of T cell receptor beta chains follows, all from one sample in a study of T cells in Graves' hyperthyroidism and ophthalmopathy. TCRdb re-derived calls from the multiplex PCR reads in MiXCR, one entry per CDR3 protein. The sample carries under 400,000 distinct CDR3 sequences, about 18% recorded once. The sequenced material came from blood. The source of these receptors is a woman in her forties or fifties with Graves' hyperthyroidism. Both conserved end residues are part of each CDR3. D genes are given only for firm matches. Size values are once, few and many counts, or a class for expanded clones, and some rows have none.

D gene	V gene	J gene	clone size	CDR3 protein	CDR3 DNA
TRBD2	TRBV20-1	TRBJ2-1	NA	CSALAGVGNEQFF	TGCAGTGCACTAGCGGGAGTTGGCAATGAGCAGTTCTTC
TRBD1	TRBV28	TRBJ2-7	few	CASGPAGGRYEQYF	TGTGCCAGCGGACCCGCAGGGGGCCGATACGAGCAGTACTTC
NA	TRBV20-1	TRBJ1-5	many	CSAGRKGGQPQHF	TGCAGTGCTGGACGGAAAGGGGGTCAGCCCCAGCATTTT
TRBD1	TRBV11-1	TRBJ2-5	NA	CASSFGSPGTGVGRETQYF	TGTGCCAGCAGCTTTGGGTCGCCCGGGACAGGGGTCGGTAGAGAGACCCAGTACTTC
NA	TRBV12-3/TRBV12-4	TRBJ2-1	many	CASSLARGTYNEQFF	TGTGCCAGCAGTTTAGCCCGCGGGACCTACAATGAGCAGTTCTTC
NA	TRBV12-3/TRBV12-4	TRBJ1-1	few	CASSRGGPGTEAFF	TGTGCCAGCAGCCGCGGGGGGCCAGGCACTGAAGCTTTCTTT
TRBD1	TRBV3-1	TRBJ2-7	many	CASSSDRDPPYEQYF	TGTGCCAGCAGCTCCGACAGGGACCCTCCCTACGAGCAGTACTTC
NA	TRBV15	TRBJ1-4	few	CATSRDFGVNNEKLFF	TGTGCCACCAGCAGAGATTTCGGGGTGAATAATGAAAAACTGTTTTTT
NA	TRBV10-3	TRBJ2-3	once	CAISGVVDTQYF	TGTGCCATCAGTGGTGTAGTCGATACGCAGTATTTT
NA	TRBV5-8	TRBJ2-3	many	CASSSYDTQYF	TGTGCCAGCAGCTCCTATGATACGCAGTATTTT
NA	TRBV11-2	TRBJ2-3	NA	CASSQQTSTDTQYF	TGTGCCAGCAGCCAGCAGACTAGCACAGATACGCAGTATTTT
TRBD2	TRBV27	TRBJ2-7	NA	CASSSPGLAGGPGYEQYF	TGTGCCAGCAGTTCCCCCGGACTAGCGGGAGGGCCGGGGTACGAGCAGTACTTC
NA	TRBV7-8	TRBJ2-7	many	CASSVTRMDSEQYF	TGTGCCAGCAGCGTTACAAGGATGGACTCCGAGCAGTACTTC
TRBD2	TRBV5-1	TRBJ2-3	once	CASRLRGGAGTQYF	TGCGCCAGCAGGCTGCGGGGGGGCGCAGGTACGCAGTATTTT
TRBD2	TRBV30	TRBJ2-1	many	CAWLAGGGNEQFF	TGTGCCTGGCTAGCGGGAGGAGGGAATGAGCAGTTCTTC
TRBD1	TRBV3-1	TRBJ1-1	NA	CASSGQGVTEAFF	TGTGCCAGCAGCGGACAGGGGGTAACTGAAGCTTTCTTT
NA	TRBV29-1	TRBJ2-1	few	CSVEGAVGEQFF	TGCAGCGTTGAAGGGGCAGTCGGCGAGCAGTTCTTC
NA	TRBV3-1	TRBJ2-1	many	CASSQEIQASSYNEQFF	TGTGCCAGCAGCCAAGAAATACAGGCCAGTTCCTACAATGAGCAGTTCTTC
TRBD2	TRBV20-1	TRBJ2-5	NA	CSARLAGGRRTQYF	TGCAGTGCTAGACTAGCGGGAGGCCGGAGGACCCAGTACTTC
NA	TRBV4-1	TRBJ2-3	NA	CASSQPQGVTDTQYF	TGCGCCAGCAGCCAACCACAGGGAGTTACAGATACGCAGTATTTT
NA	TRBV3-1	TRBJ2-7	many	CASSHPSGPTGEQYF	TGTGCCAGCAGCCACCCCTCGGGACCTACGGGCGAGCAGTACTTC
NA	TRBV5-5	TRBJ1-2	few	CASSLVFGGRGNYGYTF	TGTGCCAGCAGCTTAGTTTTCGGTGGGCGAGGGAACTATGGCTACACCTTC
NA	TRBV2	TRBJ1-5	few	CASSDTGTGVQPQHF	TGTGCCAGCAGTGATACCGGGACGGGCGTTCAGCCCCAGCATTTT
NA	TRBV19	TRBJ1-1	few	CASKTGTSLSEAFF	TGTGCCAGTAAAACCGGGACTTCGCTCTCTGAAGCTTTCTTT
TRBD1	TRBV12-3/TRBV12-4	TRBJ1-2	many	CASSFTGDYGYTF	TGTGCCAGCAGTTTTACAGGGGACTATGGCTACACCTTC
NA	TRBV3-1	TRBJ2-1	many	CASSQDGYSYNEQFF	TGTGCCAGCAGCCAAGACGGGTACTCCTACAATGAGCAGTTCTTC
TRBD1	TRBV20-1	TRBJ2-7	many	CSADPGWTGLEQYF	TGCAGTGCTGACCCCGGCTGGACAGGGCTCGAGCAGTACTTC
TRBD1	TRBV20-1	TRBJ1-3	NA	CSAGDRASGNTIYF	TGCAGTGCTGGAGACAGGGCCTCTGGAAACACCATATATTTT
NA	TRBV28	TRBJ1-2	many	CASSSLDPVLNYGYTF	TGTGCCAGCAGTTCTTTGGACCCAGTCCTTAACTATGGCTACACCTTC
NA	TRBV6-1	TRBJ1-1	NA	CASSYTVSVNTEAFF	TGTGCCAGCAGTTATACGGTGTCGGTGAACACTGAAGCTTTCTTT
NA	TRBV28	TRBJ1-1	NA	CASSLRGPEAFF	TGTGCCAGCAGTTTACGGGGACCTGAAGCTTTCTTT
NA	TRBV29-1	TRBJ1-2	NA	CSVGDTYYGYTF	TGCAGCGTGGGGGACACCTATTATGGCTACACCTTC
TRBD2	TRBV7-9	TRBJ2-1	NA	CASSFTSGGAGEQFF	TGTGCCAGCAGCTTTACTAGCGGGGGGGCCGGTGAGCAGTTCTTC
NA	TRBV30	TRBJ1-1	NA	CAWSVGSGMNTEAFF	TGTGCCTGGAGTGTAGGGAGCGGCATGAACACTGAAGCTTTCTTT
NA	TRBV12-3/TRBV12-4	TRBJ1-1	many	CASSLNPPGTLEAFF	TGTGCCAGCAGTCTCAACCCCCCGGGTACACTTGAAGCTTTCTTT
NA	TRBV7-2	TRBJ2-7	NA	CASSIGLGSSYEQYF	TGTGCCAGTAGTATTGGGCTCGGCTCCTCCTACGAGCAGTACTTC
NA	TRBV5-5	TRBJ2-7	many	CASSSTSEQYF	TGTGCCAGCAGCTCCACTTCGGAGCAGTACTTC
NA	TRBV7-9	TRBJ1-4	NA	CASSLEQGHEKLFF	TGTGCCAGCAGCTTGGAGCAGGGGCACGAAAAACTGTTTTTT
NA	TRBV10-3	TRBJ2-3	once	CAISERSTDTQYF	TGTGCCATCAGTGAGAGGAGCACAGATACGCAGTATTTT